What follows is one T cell receptor beta chain and its context. The data are from a study of blood T cell repertoires in COVID-19. Turning to the study itself: Sites in the United States, Italy and Spain provided acute and convalescent COVID-19 samples. PBMCs, B-cell-depleted T cells, or T cells provided the cDNA or gDNA that made up the material.

The protocol was immunoSEQ multiplex PCR, while the TCRdb copy is restricted to in-frame clones and leaves out a portion. The profile covers about 140,000 clones, with roughly 80% appearing a single time and around a sixth taken by the ten largest. Trimming cost V 5 bases and J 5 bases; bases outside gene matches: 13. Per the germline V gene, CDR1 is LGHDT and CDR2 is YNNKEL (reference sequence). CDR3 length: 16 amino acids. The chain has TRBV3-1 (or the pseudogene TRBV3-2) and TRBJ2-7; 9 positions match TRBD1. The receptor was isolated from a man aged 50 to 59 with acute or convalescent COVID-19. The specimen sequenced was peripheral blood. The CDR3 nucleotides read TGTGCCAGCAGCTTTGGAACCGGGACAGGGACCCACGAGCAGTACTTC. It codes for CASSFGTGTGTHEQYF.